The entry that follows covers one TCR beta chain sequence. Antigen specificity is unknown. These data come from a study of T cell responses to AZD1222 COVID-19 vaccine. Study results and limitations: Spike-specific TCR breadth rose after two AZD1222 doses, and depth rose as well. Unmutated variant regions are reportedly targeted by nearly half of spike-specific TCRs. Among those given AZD1222, only five or six were seropositive at baseline.

Generated by immunoSEQ multiplex PCR, the TCRdb table keeps only in-frame clones and is missing some. The sample consists of about 120,000 clones, roughly nine tenths of them appearing once. J was trimmed by 5 bases and V by 4 bases; bases with no gene match: 5. The CDR3 contains 13 residues. Germline V gene data show CDR1 as SGHRS and CDR2 as YFSETQ. The chain links TRBV5-1 to TRBJ2-7; 8 bases are a match to TRBD1. The source was peripheral blood, collected 28 days after the second AZD1222 dose. The TCR comes from an adult who received the AZD1222 COVID-19 vaccine. The CDR3 loop reads CASSADRGDEQYF. In DNA, the CDR3 is TGCGCCAGCAGCGCAGACAGGGGAGACGAGCAGTACTTC. Based on the CDR3 plus reference TRBV5-1 and TRBJ2-7, the full variable domain is KAGVTQTPRYLIKTRGQQVTLSCSPISGHRSVSWYQQTPGQGLQFLFEYFSETQRNKGNFPGRFSGRQFSNSRSEMNVSTLELGDSALYLCASSADRGDEQYFGPGTRLTVT.